One and the same sample provided the 19 T cell receptor beta chains below, sequenced in a study of blood T cells in healthy people across ages. The use of a sample-barcoded 5' primer and a J-beta primer mix characterized a second PCR of 7 to 11 cycles. Each CDR3 protein gets one entry after TCRdb re-called the 5' RACE reads with MiXCR. The profile covers roughly 930,000 distinct CDR3 sequences, with approximately 49% appearing a single time and roughly an eighth taken by the ten largest. Sequenced material: blood. These TCRs come from a man aged 25-45 years in good health.

V gene TRBV28 combines with J gene TRBJ1-1, with D possibly TRBD1 on 6 matching bases. Germline-derived CDR1 and CDR2 are MDHEN and SYDVKM. V was trimmed by 7 bases and J by 1 base, leaving 13 bases between them. The CDR3 contains 14 residues. In nucleotides, the CDR3 is TGTGCCAGCACCCTGACAGGCACGAACACTGAAGCTTTCTTT. Translated, it gives CASTLTGTNTEAFF.

In its sample, this clonotype was seen a few times. V gene TRBV7-8 combines with J gene TRBJ2-3; 8 bases agree with TRBD2. The CDR3 is made up of 13 amino acids. The ends lost 8 bases at V and 4 bases at J; junction bases unmatched: 5. Germline V gene data show CDR1 as SGHVS and CDR2 as FQNEAQ. CDR3 loop: CASSGGPSDTQYF. The CDR3 nucleotides are TGTGCCAGCTCGGGGGGGCCTTCAGATACGCAGTATTTT.

The V gene is TRBV6-5, the J gene TRBJ2-3, with a tentative D call TRBD1 (6 bases). CDR3 size: 15 residues. Germline lookup yields CDR1 MNHEY and CDR2 SVGAGI. The V gene lost 2 bases and the J gene lost 2 bases, with 11 bases spanning the gap. The CDR3 DNA reads as TGTGCCAGCAGTTACCAGGGGAAGCACACAGATACGCAGTATTTT. As protein: CASSYQGKHTDTQYF.

V gene TRBV6-6 combines with J gene TRBJ1-3; the D is unclear. CDR1 MNHNY and CDR2 SVGAGI come from the germline V gene (reference sequence). Trimming pared 0 bases from V and 0 bases from J, leaving 9 bases between. The CDR3 length is 16 residues. CDR3 sequence: CASSYSAGNSGNTIYF. The CDR3 nucleotides are TGTGCCAGCAGTTACTCAGCAGGAAACTCTGGAAACACCATATATTTT.

This clonotype was recorded once. As DNA, the CDR3 is TGTGCCAGCATTAAACAAATGGGAGTTGATGAGCAGTTCTTC. It yields the protein CASIKQMGVDEQFF. The J gene is TRBJ2-1, the V gene TRBV7-8, with D tentatively TRBD2 (5 bases). The CDR3 contains 14 residues. Germline CDR1 SGHVS, CDR2 FQNEAQ. Trimming took 7 bases from V and 8 from J, leaving 18 bases between them.

This clonotype was recorded only once. This sequence joins TRBV4-1 and TRBJ2-7, with D tentatively TRBD1 (7 bases). CDR1 is MGHRA and CDR2 is YSYEKL in the germline V gene. Trimming cost V 4 bases and J 7 bases, with 17 bases left between them. CDR3 length: 14 amino acids. Written as DNA, the CDR3 is TGCGCCAGCAGCCGCAACCAGGGGGGCAATGAGCAGTACTTC. Its translation is CASSRNQGGNEQYF.

This clonotype came up a few times. The rearrangement joins TRBV29-1 to TRBJ2-7; D may correspond to TRBD1 or TRBD2 (5 bases each). CDR3 length: 14 residues. Trimming stripped 5 bases from V and 3 bases from J, with 17 bases between. Germline V gene sequence: CDR1 SQVTM, CDR2 ANQGSEA. The CDR3 DNA is TGCAGCGTTATGAAACAGGCCGCGGGCTACGAGCAGTACTTC. It codes for CSVMKQAAGYEQYF.

The gene calls are TRBV20-1 and TRBJ1-4; no clear D. Deletions cut 1 base from V and 0 bases from J, with 9 bases between. CDR1 is DFQATT, CDR2 SNEGSKA, per germline (reference sequence). The CDR3 is made up of 15 amino acids. The CDR3 nucleotides read TGCAGTGCTAGAGGTAGCCCGGCAACTAATGAAAAACTGTTTTTT. It is translated as CSARGSPATNEKLFF.

V usage is TRBV20-1 and J usage is TRBJ2-1; 11 nucleotides align to TRBD2. This CDR3 spans 16 amino acids. The germline V gene has CDR1 DFQATT and CDR2 SNEGSKA (reference sequence). The V and J ends lost 3 bases and 1 base, in that order; junction bases with no gene match: 5. The CDR3 DNA reads as TGCAGTGCTAGGTCTAGCGGGGGGTCGTCCTACAATGAGCAGTTCTTC. It translates to CSARSSGGSSYNEQFF.

The chain links TRBV4-2 to TRBJ1-2; unclear D gene. CDR1 LGHNA and CDR2 YNFKEQ come from the germline V gene. The CDR3 contains 16 residues. Deletions cut 1 base from V and 0 bases from J, with 12 bases between. The CDR3 sequence: CASSQGRAASNYGYTF. The CDR3, as DNA: TGTGCCAGCAGCCAAGGACGGGCGGCTTCTAACTATGGCTACACCTTC.

The rearrangement links TRBV4-1 to TRBJ2-1; 8 bases line up with TRBD2. The CDR3 loop spans 16 amino acids. V was clipped by 4 bases and J by 0 bases; unmatched bases: 5. Per the germline V gene, CDR1 is MGHRA and CDR2 is YSYEKL. CDR3 sequence reads: CASSRPTSGSYNEQFF. Written as DNA, the CDR3 is TGCGCCAGCAGCCGTCCCACTAGCGGCTCCTACAATGAGCAGTTCTTC.

A note on this clonotype: An end of the junction does not agree with germline; a read error may underlie this. The rearrangement joins TRBV12-3 or TRBV12-4 to TRBJ2-3; D gene ambiguous. The CDR3 extends over 15 amino acids. The CDR3 DNA reads TGTGCCAGCAGTTCGCAGAGACTCTGCACAGATGCGCAGTATTTT. It specifies CASSSQRLCTDAQYF.

The chain recombines TRBV7-9 with TRBJ2-5; 9 bases agree with TRBD1. The J call may not be correct, given that the DNA end is closer to TRBJ2-4. The germline V gene has CDR1 SEHNR and CDR2 FQNEAQ (reference sequence). CDR3 length: 17 amino acids. The CDR3 sequence: CASSPSGQGSSKNIQYF. CDR3 bases: TGTGCCAGCAGCCCCTCCGGACAGGGGTCCTCCAAAAACATTCAGTACTTC.

The chain recombines TRBV20-1 with TRBJ2-7; tentatively, D is TRBD2 (6 bases). Germline values: CDR1 DFQATT, CDR2 SNEGSKA (reference sequence). The CDR3 sequence is 13 residues long. The germline V and J ends were trimmed by 5 bases and 3 bases, with 14 bases remaining between them. In DNA form, the CDR3 reads TGCAGTGCTCGTCATAGCGGAGACTACGAGCAGTACTTC. This codes for CSARHSGDYEQYF.

The rearrangement links TRBV18 to TRBJ2-5; D uncertain. Per the germline V gene, CDR1 is KGHSH and CDR2 is LQKENI. This CDR3 spans 12 amino acids. V was cut by 8 bases and J by 0 bases, with 7 bases left in between. The CDR3 reads CASALNQETQYF. The DNA for the CDR3 is TGTGCCAGCGCACTAAACCAAGAGACCCAGTACTTC.

In DNA, the CDR3 is TGTGCCAGCAGCGCCCTTCTAGCCTCCGGCACAGATACGCAGTATTTT. It specifies CASSALLASGTDTQYF. The chain uses TRBV9 and TRBJ2-3; tentatively, D is TRBD2 (5 bases). This CDR3 has 16 residues. The germline V gene has CDR1 SGDLS and CDR2 YYNGEE. Trimming took 3 bases from V and 1 from J, leaving 15 bases between them. Based on the CDR3 plus reference TRBV9 and TRBJ2-3, the full variable domain is DSGVTQTPKHLITATGQRVTLRCSPRSGDLSVYWYQQSLDQGLQFLIQYYNGEERAKGNILERFSAQQFPDLHSELNLSSLELGDSALYFCASSALLASGTDTQYFGPGTRLTVL.

This clonotype was counted only a few times. As DNA, the CDR3 is TGCGCCAGCAGCTTGGATCATAGCGCGGAGACCCAGTACTTC. It specifies CASSLDHSAETQYF. The rearrangement uses TRBV5-1 and TRBJ2-5; tentative D call: TRBD2 (5 bases). The CDR3 is 14 residues long. CDR1 is SGHRS, CDR2 YFSETQ, per germline. Trimming pared 0 bases from V and 5 bases from J, leaving 11 bases between.

The V call is TRBV28, the J call TRBJ2-7; D ambiguous. The ends were cut back, 6 bases at V and 3 bases at J, with 18 bases in the middle. Germline lookup yields CDR1 MDHEN and CDR2 SYDVKM. There are 15 residues in the CDR3. CDR3 sequence: CASRRNAGPLYEQYF. DNA for the CDR3: TGTGCCAGCAGACGAAATGCCGGTCCGCTCTACGAGCAGTACTTC.

CDR3 DNA sequence: TGTGCCAGCAGCGGGACAGGGTATCAGCCCCAGCATTTT. It translates to CASSGTGYQPQHF. The V and J genes are TRBV2 and TRBJ1-5; 9 bases are shared with TRBD1. Germline V gene sequence: CDR1 SNHLY, CDR2 FYNNEI. V dropped 6 bases and J dropped 5; count of bases not matched to a gene: 2. The CDR3 loop spans 13 amino acids.